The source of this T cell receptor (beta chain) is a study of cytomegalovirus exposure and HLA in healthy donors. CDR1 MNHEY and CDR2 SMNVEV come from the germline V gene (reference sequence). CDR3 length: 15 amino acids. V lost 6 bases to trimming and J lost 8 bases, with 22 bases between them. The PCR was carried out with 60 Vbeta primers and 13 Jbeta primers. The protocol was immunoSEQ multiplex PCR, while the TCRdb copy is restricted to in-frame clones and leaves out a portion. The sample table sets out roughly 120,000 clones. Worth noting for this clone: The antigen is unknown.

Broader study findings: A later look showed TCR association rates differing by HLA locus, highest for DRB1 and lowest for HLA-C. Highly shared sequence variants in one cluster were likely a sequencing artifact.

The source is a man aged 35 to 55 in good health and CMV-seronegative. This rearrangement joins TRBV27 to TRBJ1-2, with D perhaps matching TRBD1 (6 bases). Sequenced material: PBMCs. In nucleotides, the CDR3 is TGTGCCAGCAGGTGGGCAGGGGCTTCACCTGGGGGCTACACCTTC. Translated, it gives CASRWAGASPGGYTF.